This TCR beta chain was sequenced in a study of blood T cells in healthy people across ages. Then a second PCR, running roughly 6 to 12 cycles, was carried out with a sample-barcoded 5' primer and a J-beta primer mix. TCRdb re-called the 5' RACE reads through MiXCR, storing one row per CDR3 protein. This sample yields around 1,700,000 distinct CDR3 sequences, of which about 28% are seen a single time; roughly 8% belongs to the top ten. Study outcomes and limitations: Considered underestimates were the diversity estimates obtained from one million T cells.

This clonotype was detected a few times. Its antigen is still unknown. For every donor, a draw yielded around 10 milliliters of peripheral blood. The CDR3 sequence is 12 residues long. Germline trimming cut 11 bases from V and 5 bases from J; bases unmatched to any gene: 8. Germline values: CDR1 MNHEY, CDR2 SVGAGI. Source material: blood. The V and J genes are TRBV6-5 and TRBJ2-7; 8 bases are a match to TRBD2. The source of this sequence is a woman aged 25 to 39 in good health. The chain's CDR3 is CASLAGTNEQYF. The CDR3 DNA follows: TGTGCCTCATTAGCGGGAACAAACGAGCAGTACTTC.